This T cell receptor beta chain was sequenced for a study of response to subunit inactivated influenza vaccine. This clonotype has just a few counts. Its matching antigen is unknown. Findings and caveats of the study: The authors proposed limited new T cell recruitment per seasonal influenza vaccination.

TCRdb reanalysed the RT-PCR reads using MiXCR and keeps one entry per CDR3 protein. The repertoire holds more than 450,000 distinct CDR3 sequences, with approximately 12% as singletons. This receptor was taken from a man aged 45-65 years who received an inactivated influenza vaccine. The material was PBMCs from blood, obtained on the day of vaccination.

DNA of the CDR3: TGTGCCAGCAGCCAAGCCCCTGCGTCCTCCGGAAACACCATATATTTT. This codes for CASSQAPASSGNTIYF. This chain joins TRBV3-1 and TRBJ1-3, with unresolved D. The CDR3 length is 16 residues. Germline CDR1 and CDR2: LGHDT and YNNKEL (reference sequence). Trimming left V 1 base short and J 4 bases short, with 14 bases between.